One and the same sample provided the 5 T cell receptor beta chains below, sequenced in a study of T cells in Graves' hyperthyroidism and ophthalmopathy. Template material for amplifying TCR beta CDR3 regions consisted of RNA transcripts. Using the HTBI primer set, a first-round RT-PCR was run on the TCR CDR3. TCRdb reanalysed the multiplex PCR reads using MiXCR and keeps one entry per CDR3 protein. This sample has some 400,000 distinct CDR3 sequences; approximately 13% occur once, and the top ten carry approximately 11%. The specimen sequenced was blood. These receptors were obtained from a woman aged 55-75 years with Graves' hyperthyroidism.

This clonotype was seen a few times. The chain is built from TRBV7-2 and TRBJ2-5, with D perhaps assigned TRBD1 or TRBD2 (5 bases each). The CDR3 length is 12 residues. Per the germline V gene, CDR1 is SGHTA and CDR2 is FQGNSA. Trimming stripped 5 bases from V and 7 bases from J, with 11 bases between. CDR3 in DNA: TGTGCCAGCAGCCCAGAGGGACGGACCCAGTACTTC. Its protein is CASSPEGRTQYF.

The V call is TRBV7-3, the J call TRBJ1-1, with unresolved D. Germline V gene sequence: CDR1 SGHTA, CDR2 FQGTGA. Trimming pared 2 bases from V and 0 bases from J, leaving 13 bases between. CDR3 length: 16 residues. The CDR3 bases are TGTGCCAGCAGCTTACATCCAGCAAGAATGAACACTGAAGCTTTCTTT. It specifies CASSLHPARMNTEAFF.

The chain is built from TRBV7-3 and TRBJ2-7; 8 nucleotides agree with TRBD2. This CDR3 has 13 amino acids. CDR1 SGHTA and CDR2 FQGTGA come from the germline V gene. V lost 5 bases and J lost 7; bases outside the gene matches: 7. This CDR3 is CASSPRGGQEQYF. The CDR3, as DNA: TGTGCCAGCAGCCCCCGCGGGGGGCAAGAGCAGTACTTC.

This clonotype was seen ten or more times. The chain uses TRBV12-3 or TRBV12-4 and TRBJ2-3; perhaps TRBD2 as D (5 bases). The CDR3 has 16 amino acids. V gave up 2 bases and J gave up 2 bases, with 14 bases separating them. DNA of the CDR3: TGTGCCAGCAGTTTAAGACCAGCGGAACTCACAGATACGCAGTATTTT. Amino acid sequence: CASSLRPAELTDTQYF.

This clonotype was detected ten times or more. This chain links TRBV28 with TRBJ2-3; 12 nucleotides match TRBD2. The germline V gene has CDR1 MDHEN and CDR2 SYDVKM. V lost 6 bases and J lost 5; bases outside the gene matches: 9. The CDR3 contains 16 residues. The CDR3 loop is CASSPTSGSSIDTQYF. The CDR3 DNA is TGTGCCAGCAGCCCGACTAGCGGGAGTTCGATAGATACGCAGTATTTT.